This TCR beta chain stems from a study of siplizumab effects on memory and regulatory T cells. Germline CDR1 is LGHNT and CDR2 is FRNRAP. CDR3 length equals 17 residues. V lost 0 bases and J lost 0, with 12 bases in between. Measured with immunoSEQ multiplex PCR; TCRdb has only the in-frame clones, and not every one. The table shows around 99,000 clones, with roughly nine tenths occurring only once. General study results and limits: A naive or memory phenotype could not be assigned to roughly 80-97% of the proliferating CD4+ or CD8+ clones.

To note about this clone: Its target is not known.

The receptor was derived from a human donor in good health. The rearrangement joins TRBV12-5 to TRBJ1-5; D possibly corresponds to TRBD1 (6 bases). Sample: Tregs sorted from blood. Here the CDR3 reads CASGLVLGARSNQPQHF. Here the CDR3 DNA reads TGTGCTAGTGGTTTGGTACTGGGGGCCCGTAGCAATCAGCCCCAGCATTTT.